Presented here are 18 T cell receptor beta chains from one specimen sequenced in a study of T cell responses to AZD1222 COVID-19 vaccine. This table comes from immunoSEQ multiplex PCR, and its TCRdb copy is limited to in-frame clones, with some not included. This table holds approximately 130,000 clones, approximately 90% found once. The input for sequencing was peripheral blood, taken on day 0 of MenACWY control vaccination. Receptor source: an adult in good health.

The V gene is TRBV5-1, the J gene TRBJ2-7, with a weak D call TRBD1 (6 bases). The CDR3 is 15 amino acids. Germline values: CDR1 SGHRS, CDR2 YFSETQ. Trimming pared 0 bases from V and 4 bases from J, leaving 14 bases between. As DNA, the CDR3 is TGCGCCAGCAGCTTGGACAGGGCACGGGAATACGAGCAGTACTTC. Protein product: CASSLDRAREYEQYF.

This chain links TRBV6-4 with TRBJ2-7; D is unresolved. In germline, CDR1 is MRHNA, CDR2 SNTAGT. The CDR3 loop spans 12 amino acids. V was pared by 0 bases and J by 6 bases, with 6 bases between. The DNA of the CDR3 is TGTGCCAGCAGTGACTCGTCGGGCGAGCAGTACTTC. Translation gives CASSDSSGEQYF.

This chain links TRBV6-1 with TRBJ1-1; perhaps TRBD1 as D (6 bases). V was pared by 0 bases and J by 2 bases, with 19 bases between. This CDR3 spans 18 amino acids. Germline CDR1 is MNHNS and CDR2 is SASEGT. CDR3 loop: CASSEALAWAGENTEAFF. In DNA form, the CDR3 reads TGTGCCAGCAGTGAAGCACTAGCTTGGGCAGGGGAAAACACTGAAGCTTTCTTT.

This chain connects TRBV2 to TRBJ1-1; possibly TRBD1 for D (6 bases). The CDR3 is 15 residues long. Germline V gene lookup returns CDR1 SNHLY and CDR2 FYNNEI. The ends were cut back, 7 bases at V and 4 bases at J, with 19 bases in the middle. The CDR3 here is CASNGRGLRSTEAFF. In nucleotides, the CDR3 is TGTGCCAGCAATGGCAGGGGACTTAGGAGCACTGAAGCTTTCTTT.

V is TRBV28 and J is TRBJ2-5; TRBD2 agrees at 12 bases. The CDR3 totals 16 residues. Germline lookup yields CDR1 MDHEN and CDR2 SYDVKM. The V segment lost 6 bases and the J segment 0 bases; nucleotides outside the gene matches: 5. The CDR3 spells CASSSGTSGYQETQYF. DNA for the CDR3: TGTGCCAGCAGCTCCGGGACTAGCGGGTACCAAGAGACCCAGTACTTC.

This clone was picked up one time. The chain joins TRBV5-4 to TRBJ1-1; the D is unclear. The CDR3 runs to 13 residues. Trimming took 2 bases from V and 0 from J, leaving 5 bases between them. Germline V gene sequence: CDR1 SGHNT, CDR2 YYREEE (reference sequence). The CDR3 loop reads CASSLIMNTEAFF. The CDR3 DNA reads TGTGCCAGCAGCTTAATAATGAACACTGAAGCTTTCTTT.

The chain couples TRBV7-8 to TRBJ2-1, with D possibly matching TRBD2 (6 bases). CDR1 SGHVS and CDR2 FQNEAQ come from the germline V gene. V was trimmed by 5 bases and J by 7 bases, leaving 12 bases between them. CDR3 length: 13 amino acids. CDR3 amino acids: CASSLGTENEQFF. The CDR3 DNA sequence: TGTGCCAGCAGCCTAGGGACTGAAAATGAGCAGTTCTTC.

The chain couples TRBV27 to TRBJ1-1; D call uncertain. The CDR3 has 10 amino acids. Looked up from germline, CDR1 is MNHEY and CDR2 is SMNVEV (reference sequence). V lost 6 bases, J lost 9 bases, and 8 bases lay in between. CDR3 bases: TGTGCCAGCAGCTTACTTAAAGCTTTCTTT. It specifies CASSLLKAFF.

This clone was detected a few times. V is TRBV2 and J is TRBJ1-1; D unclear. CDR1 and CDR2 from the germline V gene are SNHLY and FYNNEI. The CDR3 length is 13 residues. Trimming cost V 5 bases and J 2 bases, with 9 bases left between them. CDR3 region: CASSRAENTEAFF. The CDR3 DNA is TGTGCCAGCAGTCGGGCGGAAAACACTGAAGCTTTCTTT.

This chain uses TRBV12-3 or TRBV12-4 with TRBJ1-1; D gene ambiguous. There are 11 residues in the CDR3. V lost 7 bases, J lost 7 bases, and 10 bases lay in between. The CDR3 bases are TGTGCCAGCAAAGGACGGTTTGAAGCTTTCTTT. Translated, it gives CASKGRFEAFF.

The chain couples TRBV30 to TRBJ2-7; D gene uncertain. This CDR3 region has 12 residues. Germline values: CDR1 GTSNPN, CDR2 SVGIG (reference sequence). V lost 0 bases to trimming and J lost 5 bases, with 8 bases between them. In DNA, the CDR3 is TGTGCCTGGAGTGTAATAGGTGACGAGCAGTACTTC. It yields the protein CAWSVIGDEQYF.

The chain carries TRBV5-1 and TRBJ2-7; TRBD2 matches at 9 bases. The CDR3 is 15 amino acids. The V gene end was trimmed by 0 bases and the J gene end by 4 bases; junction bases not matched to a gene: 5. CDR1 is SGHRS, CDR2 YFSETQ, per germline. DNA for the CDR3: TGCGCCAGCAGCTTGGGGCCTAGCGGGGTGTACGAGCAGTACTTC. This encodes CASSLGPSGVYEQYF.

The J gene is TRBJ2-7, the V gene TRBV4-1; the D is unclear. V was clipped by 0 bases and J by 1 base, with 16 bases between them. This CDR3 comprises 17 residues. The germline gives CDR1 MGHRA, CDR2 YSYEKL. DNA of the CDR3: TGCGCCAGCAGCCAAGAGGCCCAGGCAGAAAGGTCCTACGAGCAGTACTTC. Translation: CASSQEAQAERSYEQYF.

V gene TRBV5-8 combines with J gene TRBJ2-1; D uncertain. Trimming took 1 base from V and 4 from J, leaving 6 bases between them. CDR3 length: 13 amino acids. CDR1 and CDR2 from the germline V gene are SGHTS and YDEGEE. In DNA, the CDR3 is TGTGCCAGCAGCTTGCTCGGGTACAATGAGCAGTTCTTC. Translating gives CASSLLGYNEQFF.

CDR3 bases: TGCGCCAGCAGCTTGGGACTAGCGGGAGGCCGGCGGGACGAGCAGTACTTC. It specifies CASSLGLAGGRRDEQYF. The rearrangement uses TRBV5-1 and TRBJ2-7, with TRBD2 identical over 13 bases. The germline V gene has CDR1 SGHRS and CDR2 YFSETQ. With 0 bases clipped from V and 5 bases from J, the junction kept 8 bases outside the gene matches. This CDR3 has 17 residues.

The V call is TRBV6-4, the J call TRBJ2-1, with 8 bases aligning to TRBD2. V dropped 5 bases and J dropped 4; count of bases not matched to a gene: 7. This CDR3 is 15 amino acids long. The germline V gene encodes CDR1 MRHNA and CDR2 SNTAGT. The CDR3 region is CASSLASGLYNEQFF. CDR3 coding DNA: TGTGCCAGCAGTTTGGCTAGCGGGTTGTACAATGAGCAGTTCTTC.

This CDR3 reads CASSWGLGQETQYF. The CDR3 region has the DNA TGTGCCAGCAGTTGGGGCCTGGGTCAAGAGACCCAGTACTTC. The rearrangement uses TRBV27 and TRBJ2-5; D perhaps matches TRBD1 (5 bases). V dropped 4 bases and J dropped 2 bases, with 11 bases sitting between them. Germline V gene data show CDR1 as MNHEY and CDR2 as SMNVEV (reference sequence). This CDR3 region has 14 residues.

The sample holds one count of this clone. J is TRBJ2-7 and V is TRBV11-3, with 13 bases lining up with TRBD2. The CDR3 consists of 16 residues. From germline, CDR1 is SGHNT and CDR2 YENEEA. Trimming cost V 5 bases and J 4 bases; bases outside gene matches: 8. DNA for the CDR3: TGTGCCAGCAGCCCCCGGACTAGCGGGAGTATATACGAGCAGTACTTC. Its protein product is CASSPRTSGSIYEQYF.